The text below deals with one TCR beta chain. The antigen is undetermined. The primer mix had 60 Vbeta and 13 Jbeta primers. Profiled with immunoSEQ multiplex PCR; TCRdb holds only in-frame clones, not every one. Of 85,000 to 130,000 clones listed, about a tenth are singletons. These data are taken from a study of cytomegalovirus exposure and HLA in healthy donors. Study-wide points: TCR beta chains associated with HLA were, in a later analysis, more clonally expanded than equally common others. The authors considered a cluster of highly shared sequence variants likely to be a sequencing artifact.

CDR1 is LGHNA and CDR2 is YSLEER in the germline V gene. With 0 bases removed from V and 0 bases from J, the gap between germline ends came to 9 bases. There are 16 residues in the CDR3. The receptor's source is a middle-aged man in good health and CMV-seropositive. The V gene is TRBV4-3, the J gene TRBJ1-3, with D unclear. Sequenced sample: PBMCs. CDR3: CASSQDRAISGNTIYF. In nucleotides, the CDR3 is TGCGCCAGCAGCCAAGATAGAGCGATCTCTGGAAACACCATATATTTT.